This entry features one T cell receptor beta chain sequence. Its target is unknown. CDR1 SGHRS and CDR2 YFSETQ come from the germline V gene. This CDR3 has 17 residues. The entry originates in a study of T cells expressing NK-cell markers. TCRdb re-analyzed the 5' RACE reads; it lists each CDR3 protein once, without DNA. The table for this sample gives some 500,000 distinct CDR3 sequences. Study findings and constraints: Five to seven of the donors carried dominant NKG2C+ clonotypes that took up roughly 1.0-8% of their CD8+ T cells. HCMV specificity of the expanded NKG2C+ T cell clones stayed unclear.

The sample consisted of blood T cells: a sorted CD56 or NKG2C T cell subset, CD4+ or CD8+ T cells, or bulk PBMC T cells (not recorded which). The V gene is TRBV5-1, the J gene TRBJ2-1; TCRdb reports TRBD2, a call that lacks DNA to check it against. This TCR was sampled from a woman aged 50 to 60 in good health. The CDR3 sequence: CASTNFNSGRARNEQFF.